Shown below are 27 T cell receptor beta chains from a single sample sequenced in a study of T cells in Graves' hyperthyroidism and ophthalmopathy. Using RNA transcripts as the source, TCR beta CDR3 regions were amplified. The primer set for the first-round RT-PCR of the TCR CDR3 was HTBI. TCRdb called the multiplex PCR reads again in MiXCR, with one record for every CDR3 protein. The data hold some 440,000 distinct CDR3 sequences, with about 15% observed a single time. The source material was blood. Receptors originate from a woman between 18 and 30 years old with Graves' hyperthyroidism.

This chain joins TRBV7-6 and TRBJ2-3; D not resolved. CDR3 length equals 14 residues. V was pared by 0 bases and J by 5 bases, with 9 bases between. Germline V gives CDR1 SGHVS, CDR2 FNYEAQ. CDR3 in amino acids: CASSLARGVDTQYF. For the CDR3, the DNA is TGTGCCAGCAGCTTAGCGCGCGGTGTAGATACGCAGTATTTT.

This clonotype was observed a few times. For the CDR3, the DNA is TGTGCCAGCAGTGAAACCGGGACTAGCGGGGAGAATCGGCAGTTCTTC. Encoded protein: CASSETGTSGENRQFF. V usage is TRBV6-1 and J usage is TRBJ2-1; the match to TRBD2 covers 13 bases. The CDR3 totals 16 residues. V trimming: 2 bases; J trimming: 12 bases; junction bases outside the gene matches: 10. The V gene's germline CDR1 is MNHNS and CDR2 SASEGT.

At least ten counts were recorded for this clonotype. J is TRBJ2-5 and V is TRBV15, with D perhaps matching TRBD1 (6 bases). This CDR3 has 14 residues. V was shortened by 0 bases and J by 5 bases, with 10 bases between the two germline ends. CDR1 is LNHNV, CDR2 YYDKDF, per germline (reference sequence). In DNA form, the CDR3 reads TGTGCCACCAGCAGAGAAACAGGGTTGGAGACCCAGTACTTC. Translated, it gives CATSRETGLETQYF.

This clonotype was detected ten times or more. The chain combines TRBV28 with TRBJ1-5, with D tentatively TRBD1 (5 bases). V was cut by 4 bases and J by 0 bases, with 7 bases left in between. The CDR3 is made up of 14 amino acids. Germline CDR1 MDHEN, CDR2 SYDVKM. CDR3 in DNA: TGTGCCAGCAGTTCCGACAGTAGCAATCAGCCCCAGCATTTT. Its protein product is CASSSDSSNQPQHF.

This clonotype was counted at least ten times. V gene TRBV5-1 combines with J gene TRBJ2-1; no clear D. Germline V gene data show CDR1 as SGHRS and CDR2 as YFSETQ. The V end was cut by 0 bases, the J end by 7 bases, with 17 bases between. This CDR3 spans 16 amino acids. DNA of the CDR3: TGCGCCAGCAGCTTGGAGGGTAGCTTGTTGTGGAATGAGCAGTTCTTC. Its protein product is CASSLEGSLLWNEQFF.

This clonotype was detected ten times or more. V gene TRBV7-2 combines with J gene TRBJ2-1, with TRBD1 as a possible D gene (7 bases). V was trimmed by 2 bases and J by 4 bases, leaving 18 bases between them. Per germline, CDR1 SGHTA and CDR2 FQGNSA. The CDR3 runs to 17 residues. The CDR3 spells CASSLRGAQGGYNEQFF. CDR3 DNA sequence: TGTGCCAGCAGCTTAAGGGGGGCGCAGGGGGGATACAATGAGCAGTTCTTC.

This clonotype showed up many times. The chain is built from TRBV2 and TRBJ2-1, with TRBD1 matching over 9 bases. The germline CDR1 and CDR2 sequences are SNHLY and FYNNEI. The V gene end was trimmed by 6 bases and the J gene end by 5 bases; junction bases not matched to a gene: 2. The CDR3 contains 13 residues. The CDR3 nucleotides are TGTGCCAGCAGACAGGGGGCGAACAATGAGCAGTTCTTC. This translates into CASRQGANNEQFF.

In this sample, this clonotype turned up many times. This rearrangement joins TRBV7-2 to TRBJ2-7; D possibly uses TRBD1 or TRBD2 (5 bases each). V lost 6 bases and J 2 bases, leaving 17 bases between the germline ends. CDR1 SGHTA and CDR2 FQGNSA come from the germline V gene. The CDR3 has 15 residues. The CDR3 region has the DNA TGTGCCAGCAGAATTAGCCCCGGGGCCGCCTACGAGCAGTACTTC. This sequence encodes CASRISPGAAYEQYF.

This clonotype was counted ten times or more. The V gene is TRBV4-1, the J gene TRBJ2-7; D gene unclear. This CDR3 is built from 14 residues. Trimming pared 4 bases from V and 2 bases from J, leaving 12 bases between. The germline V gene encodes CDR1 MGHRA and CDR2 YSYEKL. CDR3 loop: CASSPGPEAYEQYF. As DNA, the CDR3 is TGCGCCAGCAGCCCAGGACCCGAGGCCTACGAGCAGTACTTC.

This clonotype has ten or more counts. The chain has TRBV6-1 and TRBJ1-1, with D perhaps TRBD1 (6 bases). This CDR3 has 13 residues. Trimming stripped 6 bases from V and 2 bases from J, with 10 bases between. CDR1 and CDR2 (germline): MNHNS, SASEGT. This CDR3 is CASSTGANTEAFF. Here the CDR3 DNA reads TGTGCCAGCAGCACGGGGGCCAACACTGAAGCTTTCTTT.

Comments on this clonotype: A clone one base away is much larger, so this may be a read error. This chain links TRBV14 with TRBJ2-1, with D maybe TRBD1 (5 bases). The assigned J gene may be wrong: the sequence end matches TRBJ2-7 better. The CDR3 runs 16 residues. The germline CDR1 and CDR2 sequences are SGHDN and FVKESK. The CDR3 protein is CASSQVGHSPNNEQYF. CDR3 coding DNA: TGTGCCAGCAGCCAAGTGGGGCATAGCCCCAACAATGAGCAGTACTTC.

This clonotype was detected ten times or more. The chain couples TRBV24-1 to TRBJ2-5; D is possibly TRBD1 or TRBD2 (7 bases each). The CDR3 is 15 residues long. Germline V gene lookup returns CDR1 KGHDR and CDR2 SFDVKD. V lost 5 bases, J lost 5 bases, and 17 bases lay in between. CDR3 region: CATSGGGGRGETQYF. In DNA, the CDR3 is TGTGCCACCAGTGGGGGAGGGGGCCGAGGGGAGACCCAGTACTTC.

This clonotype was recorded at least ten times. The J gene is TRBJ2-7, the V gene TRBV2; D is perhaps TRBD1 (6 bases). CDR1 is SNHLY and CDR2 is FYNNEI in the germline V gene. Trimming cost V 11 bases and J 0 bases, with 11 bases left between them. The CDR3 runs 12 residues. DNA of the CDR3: TGTGCCGGCCGGGACATCTCCTACGAGCAGTACTTC. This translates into CAGRDISYEQYF.

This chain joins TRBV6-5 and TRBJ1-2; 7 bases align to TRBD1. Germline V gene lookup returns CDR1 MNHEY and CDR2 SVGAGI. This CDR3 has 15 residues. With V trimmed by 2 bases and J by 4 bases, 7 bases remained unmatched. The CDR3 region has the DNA TGTGCCAGCAGTTACGCGGACAGGATCGGCTATGGCTACACCTTC. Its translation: CASSYADRIGYGYTF.

In DNA, the CDR3 is TGTGCCAGCAGCTTAAGGTACGGCGGGAGTAGGAATACGCAGTATTTT. Protein product: CASSLRYGGSRNTQYF. This chain connects TRBV7-2 to TRBJ2-3, with 7 bases fitting TRBD2. Germline lookup yields CDR1 SGHTA and CDR2 FQGNSA. J was trimmed by 7 bases and V by 2 bases; bases with no gene match: 12. This CDR3 spans 16 amino acids.

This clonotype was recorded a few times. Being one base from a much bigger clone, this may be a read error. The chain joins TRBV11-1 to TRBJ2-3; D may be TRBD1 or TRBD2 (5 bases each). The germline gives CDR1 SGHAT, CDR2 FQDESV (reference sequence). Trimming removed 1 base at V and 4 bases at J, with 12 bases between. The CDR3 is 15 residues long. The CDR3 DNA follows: TGTGCCAGCAGCTTAGGACCCCAGGGACCAGATACGCAGTATTTT. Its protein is CASSLGPQGPDTQYF.

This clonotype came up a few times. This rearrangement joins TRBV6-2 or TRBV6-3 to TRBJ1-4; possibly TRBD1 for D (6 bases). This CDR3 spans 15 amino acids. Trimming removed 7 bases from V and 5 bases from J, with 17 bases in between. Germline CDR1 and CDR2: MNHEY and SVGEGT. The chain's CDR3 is CASNKLGGSNEKLFF. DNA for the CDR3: TGTGCCAGCAACAAATTAGGGGGGTCGAATGAAAAACTGTTTTTT.

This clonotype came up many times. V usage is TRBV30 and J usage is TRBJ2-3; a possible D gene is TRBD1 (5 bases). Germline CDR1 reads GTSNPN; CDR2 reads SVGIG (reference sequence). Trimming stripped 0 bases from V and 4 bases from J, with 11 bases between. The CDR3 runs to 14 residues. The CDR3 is CAWSVIKGADTQYF. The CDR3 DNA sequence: TGTGCCTGGAGTGTTATAAAAGGGGCAGATACGCAGTATTTT.

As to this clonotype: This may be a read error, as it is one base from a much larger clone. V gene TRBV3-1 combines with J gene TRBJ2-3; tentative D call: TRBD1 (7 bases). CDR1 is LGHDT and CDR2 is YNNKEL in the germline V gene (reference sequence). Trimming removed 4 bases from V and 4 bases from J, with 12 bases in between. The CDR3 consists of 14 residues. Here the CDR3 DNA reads TGTGCCAGCAGCCGGGGCAGGGGGGCAGATACGCAGTATTTT. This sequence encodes CASSRGRGADTQYF.

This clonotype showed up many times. Here the CDR3 DNA reads TGTGCCAGTAGTACGGACAGAGGGAATCGCAATCAGCCCCAGCATTTT. Translating it yields CASSTDRGNRNQPQHF. This rearrangement joins TRBV19 to TRBJ1-5; TRBD1 might be the D (6 bases). CDR3 size: 16 residues. In germline, CDR1 is LNHDA, CDR2 SQIVND (reference sequence). Trimming removed 4 bases at V and 2 bases at J, with 15 bases between.

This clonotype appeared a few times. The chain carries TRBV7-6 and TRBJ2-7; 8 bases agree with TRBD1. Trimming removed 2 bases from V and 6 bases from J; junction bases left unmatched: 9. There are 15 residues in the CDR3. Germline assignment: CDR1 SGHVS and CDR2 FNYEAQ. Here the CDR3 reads CASSLNQGASGEQYF. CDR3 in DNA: TGTGCCAGCAGCTTAAATCAGGGGGCTTCGGGCGAGCAGTACTTC.

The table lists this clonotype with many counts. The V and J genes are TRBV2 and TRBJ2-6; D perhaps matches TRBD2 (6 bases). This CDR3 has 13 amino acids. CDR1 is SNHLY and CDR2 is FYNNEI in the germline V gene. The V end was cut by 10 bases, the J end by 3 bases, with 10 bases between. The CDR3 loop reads CAIRGFGANVLTF. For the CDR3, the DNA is TGTGCCATACGGGGGTTTGGGGCCAACGTCCTGACTTTC.

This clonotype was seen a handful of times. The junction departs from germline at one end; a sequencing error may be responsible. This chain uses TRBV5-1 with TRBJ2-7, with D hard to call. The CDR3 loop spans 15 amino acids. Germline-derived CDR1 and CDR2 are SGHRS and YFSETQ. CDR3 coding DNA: TGCGCCAGCAGCTTGGGCTCGGGTAGCTCCTACGAGCAGTGCTTC. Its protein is CASSLGSGSSYEQCF.

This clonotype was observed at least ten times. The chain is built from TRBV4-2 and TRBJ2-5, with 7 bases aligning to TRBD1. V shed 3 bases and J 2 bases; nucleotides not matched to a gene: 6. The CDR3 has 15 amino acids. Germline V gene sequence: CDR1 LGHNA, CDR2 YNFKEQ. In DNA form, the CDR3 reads TGTGCCAGCAGCCAGGAAAGACAGGGTCAAGAGACCCAGTACTTC. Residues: CASSQERQGQETQYF.

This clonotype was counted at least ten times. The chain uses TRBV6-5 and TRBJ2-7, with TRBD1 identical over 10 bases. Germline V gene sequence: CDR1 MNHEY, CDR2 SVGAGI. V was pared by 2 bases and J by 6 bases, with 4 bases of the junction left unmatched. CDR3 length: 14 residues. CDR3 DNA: TGTGCCAGCAGTTACCACCGGGACAGGGGCGAGCAGTACTTC. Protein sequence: CASSYHRDRGEQYF.

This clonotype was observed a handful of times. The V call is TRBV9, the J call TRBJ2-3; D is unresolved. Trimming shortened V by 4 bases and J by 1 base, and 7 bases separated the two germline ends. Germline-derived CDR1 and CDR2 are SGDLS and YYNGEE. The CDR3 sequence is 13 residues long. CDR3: CASSFTGTDTQYF. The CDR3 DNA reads TGTGCCAGCAGCTTCACCGGCACAGATACGCAGTATTTT.

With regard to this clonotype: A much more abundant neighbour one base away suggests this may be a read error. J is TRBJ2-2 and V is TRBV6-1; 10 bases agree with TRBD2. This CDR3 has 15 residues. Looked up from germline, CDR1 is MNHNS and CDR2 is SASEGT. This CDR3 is CASSESSGGTGGLFF. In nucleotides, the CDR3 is TGTGCCAGCAGTGAATCTAGCGGGGGCACCGGGGGGCTGTTTTTT.